This entry describes one T cell receptor (beta chain). An end of the junction does not agree with germline; a read error may underlie this. MiXCR, applied by TCRdb to the PCR reads, yields one record per CDR3 protein. The data show about 510,000 distinct CDR3 sequences, about 26% seen once. This sample is drawn from a study of molecular identifiers for immune sequencing clone quantification. From germline, CDR1 is SGHTA and CDR2 FQGNSA. The CDR3 is made up of 13 amino acids. The rearrangement uses TRBV7-2 and TRBJ2-7; D uncertain. The sequenced sample consisted of naive CD8+ T cells from blood, with Jurkat cell RNA spiked in. Subset here: FACS-sorted CD8+CD4-CCR7+CD45RA+ naive T cells. The receptor was derived from a human donor in good health. Some libraries in this study had Jurkat cell RNA spiked in. This CDR3 is CASGLDVAYEQYF. The DNA of the CDR3 is TGTGCCAGCGGCTTAGACGTAGCCTACGAGCAGTACTTC.